These 14 T cell receptor beta chains were sequenced from one sample in a study of blood T cells in healthy people across ages. A sample-barcoded 5' primer and a J-beta primer mix were used in a second PCR of about 7 to 12 cycles. TCRdb itself ran the 5' RACE reads through MiXCR, one entry per CDR3 protein. This table has more than 650,000 distinct CDR3 sequences, about 20% appearing once. The sequencing sample was made of blood. The receptor set was obtained from a man aged 65-85 years in good health.

This clonotype was detected only once. V usage is TRBV5-1 and J usage is TRBJ2-3, with D perhaps matching TRBD1 (6 bases). With 4 bases removed from V and 4 bases from J, the gap between germline ends came to 16 bases. Germline assignment: CDR1 SGHRS and CDR2 YFSETQ. The length of the CDR3 is 15 residues. CDR3: CASSPGELFPDTQYF. In DNA form, the CDR3 reads TGCGCCAGCAGCCCAGGGGAGCTCTTTCCAGATACGCAGTATTTT.

The chain is built from TRBV12-3 or TRBV12-4 and TRBJ2-3, with D possibly matching TRBD1 (6 bases). The CDR3 covers 12 residues. Between the trimmed V and J ends, which lost 7 bases and 4 bases, there was a span of 9 bases. CDR3 loop: CASTTGSDTQYF. In DNA, the CDR3 is TGTGCCAGCACCACAGGGTCAGATACGCAGTATTTT.

Many counts were recorded for this clonotype. This chain connects TRBV12-3 or TRBV12-4 to TRBJ1-5, with a tentative D call TRBD1 (5 bases). Trimming shortened V by 3 bases and J by 6 bases, and 9 bases separated the two germline ends. This CDR3 has 13 amino acids. The CDR3 sequence: CASSLRGGQPQHF. The DNA for the CDR3 is TGTGCCAGCAGTTTGCGGGGGGGTCAGCCCCAGCATTTT.

The gene calls are TRBV12-3 or TRBV12-4 and TRBJ1-2; D perhaps matches TRBD1 (6 bases). V was cut by 7 bases and J by 4 bases, with 13 bases left in between. The CDR3 length is 13 residues. DNA for the CDR3: TGTGCCAGCAACAGGGACCGACCCTATGGCTACACCTTC. Translation gives CASNRDRPYGYTF.

This clonotype was counted between two and nine times. The chain couples TRBV10-2 to TRBJ1-4; no definite D call. This CDR3 has 14 amino acids. Trimming pared 2 bases from V and 7 bases from J, leaving 11 bases between. Germline V CDR1 and CDR2: WSHSY, SAAADI. As DNA, the CDR3 is TGCGCCAGCAGTGAGGGTACGGCTAGTGAAAAACTGTTTTTT. Translated: CASSEGTASEKLFF.

The chain recombines TRBV28 with TRBJ2-3; 9 bases align to TRBD1. Germline V gene data show CDR1 as MDHEN and CDR2 as SYDVKM. V trimming: 4 bases; J trimming: 5 bases; junction bases outside the gene matches: 10. This CDR3 spans 16 amino acids. CDR3 sequence (DNA): TGTGCCAGCAGTTCGAGCGGGACAGGGAAAAGAGATACGCAGTATTTT. Translated, it gives CASSSSGTGKRDTQYF.

V usage is TRBV24-1 and J usage is TRBJ2-3; TRBD1 agrees at 9 bases. The CDR3 runs 14 residues. Losses at the gene ends were 5 bases for V and 3 bases for J; bases not matched to a gene: 2. CDR1 is KGHDR and CDR2 is SFDVKD in the germline V gene. As DNA, the CDR3 is TGTGCCACCAGTGGTGGGACAGGGACAGATACGCAGTATTTT. Translation gives CATSGGTGTDTQYF.

The rearrangement joins TRBV3-1 to TRBJ1-2, with 7 positions matching TRBD1. Germline trimming cut 1 base from V and 4 bases from J; bases unmatched to any gene: 3. From germline, CDR1 is LGHDT and CDR2 YNNKEL (reference sequence). The CDR3 runs to 14 residues. The CDR3 is CASSQASGGYGYTF. CDR3 DNA: TGTGCCAGCAGCCAAGCCTCAGGGGGCTATGGCTACACCTTC.

The rearrangement joins TRBV24-1 to TRBJ2-1, with a tentative D call TRBD1 (5 bases). CDR1 and CDR2 from the germline V gene are KGHDR and SFDVKD. Between the trimmed V and J ends, which lost 0 bases and 6 bases, there was a span of 14 bases. The CDR3 totals 16 residues. CDR3 protein: CATSDLGHHGANEQFF. The CDR3 DNA reads TGTGCCACCAGTGATTTGGGACACCATGGGGCCAATGAGCAGTTCTTC.

This clonotype was recorded a few times. V is TRBV2 and J is TRBJ2-2; no reliable D call. V lost 6 bases and J 1 base, leaving 6 bases between the germline ends. The CDR3 consists of 13 residues. Looked up from germline, CDR1 is SNHLY and CDR2 is FYNNEI. The DNA of the CDR3 is TGTGCCAGCAGGTTCGAGAACACCGGGGAGCTGTTTTTT. This sequence encodes CASRFENTGELFF.

V gene TRBV20-1 combines with J gene TRBJ2-1, with 7 bases matching TRBD1. The DNA end is more similar to TRBJ2-5, so the J call may be wrong. In germline, CDR1 is DFQATT, CDR2 SNEGSKA (reference sequence). This CDR3 has 16 amino acids. The CDR3 sequence is CSARHKGQDPRETQYF. The CDR3 coding sequence is TGCAGTGCTAGACACAAAGGACAGGACCCCCGTGAGACCCAGTACTTC.

The chain has TRBV7-2 and TRBJ1-5; weak D call: TRBD1 (6 bases). The CDR3 covers 15 residues. Trimming took 2 bases from V and 7 from J, leaving 15 bases between them. The germline V gene encodes CDR1 SGHTA and CDR2 FQGNSA. The CDR3 spells CASSLTSGVGQPQHF. The CDR3, as DNA: TGTGCCAGCAGCTTAACGTCAGGGGTGGGCCAGCCCCAGCATTTT.

This chain uses TRBV15 with TRBJ2-2, with 7 bases that match TRBD2. CDR1 is LNHNV, CDR2 YYDKDF, per germline (reference sequence). J was trimmed by 8 bases and V by 0 bases; bases with no gene match: 6. The CDR3 totals 15 residues. The CDR3 sequence: CATSRDLGGSGELFF. DNA for the CDR3: TGTGCCACCAGCAGAGATCTGGGGGGGTCGGGGGAGCTGTTTTTT.

This clonotype turned up a few times. The rearrangement joins TRBV19 to TRBJ2-1; D is ambiguous. This CDR3 region has 12 residues. Per germline, CDR1 LNHDA and CDR2 SQIVND (reference sequence). Trimming removed 3 bases from V and 4 bases from J, with 4 bases in between. The CDR3 protein is CASSMGYNEQFF. The DNA for the CDR3 is TGTGCCAGTAGTATGGGGTACAATGAGCAGTTCTTC.